This T cell receptor beta chain was identified in a study of identical twins. Overall study findings and caveats: Weaker excess sharing between twins was seen in beta out-of-frame sequences. There were fewer insertions in abundant cord blood beta clonotypes, but memory repertoires showed no such pattern. Twin sharing of out-of-frame TCR alpha was underestimated by models in monozygotic pairs.

This CDR3 comprises 16 residues. V lost 3 bases and J lost 3; bases outside the gene matches: 8. From germline, CDR1 is KGHDR and CDR2 SFDVKD. Of note for this clonotype: Its antigen is undetermined.

TCRdb re-derived calls from the 5' RACE reads in MiXCR, one entry per CDR3 protein. This sample carries 650,000 to 750,000 distinct CDR3 sequences, 21% of them seen once, and the ten largest clones take 4% to 5.5%. These data were also filed under a second study, of T cells expressing NK-cell markers. As reported in that work: Eight donors were sequenced, seven testing HCMV-seropositive and one testing seronegative.

This sequence originates from a woman aged 18-35 years in good health. The specimen sequenced was PBMCs. The rearrangement uses TRBV24-1 and TRBJ2-5; 8 nucleotides align to TRBD2. The CDR3 region has the DNA TGTGCCACCAGTGATCCAGCGGGAGAGTATAAAGAGACCCAGTACTTC. It is translated as CATSDPAGEYKETQYF.